This T cell receptor beta chain originates from a study of identical twins. TCRdb analysed the 5' RACE reads with MiXCR anew, one entry per CDR3 protein. The repertoire includes hundreds of thousands of distinct CDR3 sequences, about a fifth of them detected once, and around 0.48% sits in the top ten. In this sample, this clonotype turned up a few times. CDR1 and CDR2 (germline): LGHDT, YNNKEL (reference sequence). Trimming removed 5 bases from V and 9 bases from J, with 10 bases in between. This CDR3 is 11 amino acids long. The same sample was also studied in work on yellow fever vaccine responses in identical twins.

The specimen was CD4+ T cells sorted from blood. The TCR comes from a woman aged 18-35 years in good health. The chain couples TRBV3-1 to TRBJ2-5, with a weak D call TRBD2 (5 bases). CDR3 residues: CASSYSEAQYF. The CDR3, as DNA: TGTGCCAGCAGCTATTCGGAGGCCCAGTACTTC.